In its sample, the clone carrying this TCR beta chain was seen many times. Three rounds of nested PCR, following a modified ARM-PCR protocol, produced the TCRbeta library. TCRdb passed the multiplex PCR reads through MiXCR, listing each CDR3 protein once. Here the sample spans over 130,000 distinct CDR3 sequences, about 71% being singletons. The data originate from a study of tumor and adjacent non-tumor tissue in lung cancer. The template was RNA from unsorted bulk tissue. Losses at the gene ends were 3 bases for V and 0 bases for J; bases not matched to a gene: 7. CDR3 length equals 16 residues. Germline CDR1 SGHAT, CDR2 FQDESV (reference sequence).

This sequence joins TRBV11-1 and TRBJ1-1; 7 positions match TRBD1. Sample: lung tumor tissue. The sequence was collected from a man aged 55 to 70 with small cell lung cancer. CDR3 protein: CASSLQTDRLNTEAFF. The CDR3 DNA reads TGTGCCAGCAGCTTGCAGACGGACAGGTTGAACACTGAAGCTTTCTTT.